This T cell receptor (beta chain) emerged from a study of regulatory T cells in long-lasting Graves disease. Study overall: For under 3 months, newly diagnosed Graves' patients had been taking antithyroid drugs.

Germline V CDR1 and CDR2: MNHEY, SMNVEV (reference sequence). V lost 5 bases, J lost 9 bases, and 8 bases lay in between. CDR3 size: 11 residues. Researchers made TCR beta libraries by using iRepertoire HTBI primers and running Arm-PCR on CDR3 regions. TCRdb processed the multiplex PCR reads anew with MiXCR; each CDR3 protein has one entry. The sample shows hundreds of thousands of distinct CDR3 sequences, 15% to 20% of them seen only once. This clonotype was seen more than once but under ten times. Stated time point: newly diagnosed GD, antithyroid drugs for less than 3 months. The TCR library was prepared using RNA isolated from PBMCs. In addition, the sample was reused for a study of T cells in Graves' hyperthyroidism and ophthalmopathy. That paper adds: Stable disease denoted Graves' hyperthyroidism without ophthalmopathy progression within 18 months. HTBI primers drove first-round RT-PCR of the TCR CDR3.

The specimen was peripheral blood mononuclear cells (PBMCs), collected at new diagnosis, from a patient treated with antithyroid drugs. The chain uses TRBV27 and TRBJ2-1; no definite D call. This receptor was obtained from a man between 40 and 49 years old with Graves disease. CDR3 protein: CASSHFGEQFF. The CDR3 nucleotides read TGTGCCAGCAGTCATTTCGGTGAGCAGTTCTTC.